This TCR beta chain was identified in a study of beta chain features in type 1 diabetes. General observations from the study: For Type 1 diabetes patients, all four CD4+ subsets carried TCRB CDR3s that were moderately but significantly shorter.

Trimming removed 5 bases from V and 4 bases from J; junction bases left unmatched: 11. Per germline, CDR1 SGHDN and CDR2 FVKESK. This CDR3 has 16 residues. A note on this clone: Its target is not known.

Reverse transcribing all isolated RNA meant expressed TCRB transcripts were sequenced. Assay: immunoSEQ multiplex PCR; the TCRdb copy retains only in-frame clones and omits some. The table shows around 600,000 clones, with roughly 12% occurring only once. Sample: naive CD4+ T cells from blood. This clonotype originated in a man aged 25-40 years with type 1 diabetes. The rearrangement joins TRBV14 to TRBJ1-2; 9 positions match TRBD1. The CDR3 sequence is CASSFGQGSLGYGYTF. The DNA of the CDR3 is TGTGCCAGCAGCTTCGGACAGGGGTCACTCGGCTATGGCTACACCTTC.